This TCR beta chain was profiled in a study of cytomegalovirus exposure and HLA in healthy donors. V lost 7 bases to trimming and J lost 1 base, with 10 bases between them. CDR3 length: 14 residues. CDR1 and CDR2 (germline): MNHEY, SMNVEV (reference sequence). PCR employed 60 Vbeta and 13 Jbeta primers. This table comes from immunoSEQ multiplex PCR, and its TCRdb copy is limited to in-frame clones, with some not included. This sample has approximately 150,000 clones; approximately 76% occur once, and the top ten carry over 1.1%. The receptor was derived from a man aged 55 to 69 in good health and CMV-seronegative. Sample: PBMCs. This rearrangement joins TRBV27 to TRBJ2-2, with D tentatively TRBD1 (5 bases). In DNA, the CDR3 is TGTGCCAGCAAGAGGCAGGGGAACACCGGGGAGCTGTTTTTT. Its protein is CASKRQGNTGELFF.